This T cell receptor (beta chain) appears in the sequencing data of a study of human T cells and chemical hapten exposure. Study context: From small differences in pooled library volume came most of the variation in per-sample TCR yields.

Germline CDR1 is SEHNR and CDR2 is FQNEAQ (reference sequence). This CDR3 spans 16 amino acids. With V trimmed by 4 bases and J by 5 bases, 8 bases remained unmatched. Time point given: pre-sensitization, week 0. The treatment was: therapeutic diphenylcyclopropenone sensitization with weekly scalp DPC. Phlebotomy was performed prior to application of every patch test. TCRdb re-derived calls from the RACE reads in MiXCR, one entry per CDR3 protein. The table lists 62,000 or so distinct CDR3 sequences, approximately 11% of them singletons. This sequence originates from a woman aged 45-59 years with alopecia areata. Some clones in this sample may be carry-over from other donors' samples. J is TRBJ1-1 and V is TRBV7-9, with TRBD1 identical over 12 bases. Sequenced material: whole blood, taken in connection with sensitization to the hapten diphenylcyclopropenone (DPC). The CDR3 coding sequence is TGTGCCAGCAGCTCGTGGGACAGGGGGCAAAGTACTGAAGCTTTCTTT. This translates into CASSSWDRGQSTEAFF. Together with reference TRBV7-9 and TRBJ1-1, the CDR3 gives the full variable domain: DTGVSQNPRHKITKRGQNVTFRCDPISEHNRLYWYRQTLGQGPEFLTYFQNEAQLEKSRLLSDRFSAERPKGSFSTLEIQRTEQGDSAMYLCASSSWDRGQSTEAFFGQGTRLTVV.